Each of the 28 T cell receptor beta chains below was sequenced from the same sample in a study of blood T cell repertoires in COVID-19. The repertoire was sequenced with immunoSEQ multiplex PCR; TCRdb's copy has only in-frame clones and lacks some. The data contain around 210,000 clones, 70% to 90% of them singletons. Sequenced sample: peripheral blood. The source of these receptors is a man aged 50-59 years with COVID-19, enrolled during active disease.

This sequence joins TRBV4-1 and TRBJ1-2; D is possibly TRBD1 (6 bases). CDR1 MGHRA and CDR2 YSYEKL come from the germline V gene. The V end was cut by 3 bases, the J end by 2 bases, with 10 bases between. This CDR3 spans 14 amino acids. The chain's CDR3 is CASSHYRENYGYTF. The CDR3 nucleotides are TGCGCCAGCAGCCATTACAGGGAGAACTATGGCTACACCTTC.

V and J are TRBV3-1 (or the pseudogene TRBV3-2) and TRBJ2-5, with a tentative D call TRBD1 (5 bases). The V end lost 5 bases, the J end lost 5 bases, and 12 bases lay between the germline ends. Per the germline V gene, CDR1 is LGHDT and CDR2 is YNNKEL (reference sequence). The CDR3 contains 13 residues. Written as DNA, the CDR3 is TGTGCCAGCAGCGGAAGCCCAGGGGAGACCCAGTACTTC. This encodes CASSGSPGETQYF.

This clone was detected only a few times. The genes are TRBV2 and TRBJ2-7; D is unresolved. The CDR3 has 15 residues. In germline, CDR1 is SNHLY, CDR2 FYNNEI. Between the trimmed V and J ends, which lost 6 bases and 7 bases, there was a span of 22 bases. The CDR3 sequence is CASRDDLKVVLEQYF. CDR3 coding DNA: TGTGCCAGCAGAGACGACTTAAAGGTTGTGCTTGAGCAGTACTTC. Supplemented by reference TRBV2 and TRBJ2-7, the full variable domain reads EPEVTQTPSHQVTQMGQEVILRCVPISNHLYFYWYRQILGQKVEFLVSFYNNEISEKSEIFDDQFSVERPDGSNFTLKIRSTKLEDSAMYFCASRDDLKVVLEQYFGPGTRLTVT.

This chain uses TRBV12-3 or TRBV12-4 with TRBJ1-3; the D gene is possibly TRBD1 (5 bases). The CDR3 spans 13 residues. Between the trimmed V and J ends, which lost 6 bases and 9 bases, there was a span of 15 bases. The CDR3, as DNA: TGTGCCAGCAGACAGAGCGCGGGGGGCACCATATATTTT. Its translation: CASRQSAGGTIYF.

V is TRBV2 and J is TRBJ2-1; weak D call: TRBD2 (7 bases). Germline assignment: CDR1 SNHLY and CDR2 FYNNEI. The CDR3 has 14 residues. V was trimmed by 6 bases and J by 6 bases, leaving 15 bases between them. The DNA of the CDR3 is TGTGCCAGCAGGCCGGGGGGCCCCGCCAATGAGCAGTTCTTC. Translation: CASRPGGPANEQFF.

The CDR3 spells CASSTGQGANSNYGYTF. The CDR3 DNA reads TGTGCCAGTAGCACGGGACAGGGGGCGAACTCTAACTATGGCTACACCTTC. The chain employs TRBV19 and TRBJ1-2; TRBD1 aligns across 12 bases. Germline values: CDR1 LNHDA, CDR2 SQIVND (reference sequence). CDR3 length: 17 residues. V lost 6 bases and J lost 0; bases outside the gene matches: 8.

The gene calls are TRBV19 and TRBJ1-2, with D tentatively TRBD1 (5 bases). Looked up from germline, CDR1 is LNHDA and CDR2 is SQIVND (reference sequence). The length of the CDR3 is 15 residues. V was pared by 3 bases and J by 0 bases, with 11 bases between. CDR3 residues: CASSIRAGANYGYTF. The CDR3 DNA reads TGTGCCAGTAGTATCAGGGCAGGAGCTAACTATGGCTACACCTTC. Full variable domain (missing parts from reference TRBV19 and TRBJ1-2): DGGITQSPKYLFRKEGQNVTLSCEQNLNHDAMYWYRQDPGQGLRLIYYSQIVNDFQKGDIAEGYSVSREKKESFPLTVTSAQKNPTAFYLCASSIRAGANYGYTFGSGTRLTVV.

The V call is TRBV6-2 or TRBV6-3, the J call TRBJ2-7; TRBD2 matches at 7 bases. The CDR3 totals 16 residues. Per germline, CDR1 MNHEY and CDR2 SVGEGT. V dropped 0 bases and J dropped 1; count of bases not matched to a gene: 6. CDR3 loop: CASSYSRGGRSYEQYF. The CDR3 nucleotides read TGTGCCAGCAGTTACTCCCGGGGAGGGAGGTCCTACGAGCAGTACTTC.

This sequence joins TRBV27 and TRBJ2-1, with TRBD2 matching over 7 bases. V shed 6 bases, J shed 3 bases, and the junction held 5 bases outside the gene matches. The CDR3 covers 14 residues. The V gene's germline CDR1 is MNHEY and CDR2 SMNVEV (reference sequence). The chain's CDR3 is CASRLATDYNEQFF. The CDR3 nucleotides are TGTGCCAGCAGACTAGCGACTGACTACAATGAGCAGTTCTTC.

The chain employs TRBV19 and TRBJ2-1, with 16 bases identical to TRBD2. V lost 5 bases and J lost 6; bases outside the gene matches: 7. The CDR3 runs 17 residues. CDR1 is LNHDA and CDR2 is SQIVND in the germline V gene (reference sequence). CDR3 nucleotides: TGTGCCAGTAGTGCGGGACTAGCGGGGGGGCCGCTCAATGAGCAGTTCTTC. Amino acids: CASSAGLAGGPLNEQFF. The whole variable domain, remainder taken from reference TRBV19 and TRBJ2-1, is DGGITQSPKYLFRKEGQNVTLSCEQNLNHDAMYWYRQDPGQGLRLIYYSQIVNDFQKGDIAEGYSVSREKKESFPLTVTSAQKNPTAFYLCASSAGLAGGPLNEQFFGPGTRLTVL.

This chain links TRBV18 with TRBJ2-5; a possible D gene is TRBD2 (5 bases). With 0 bases removed from V and 5 bases from J, the gap between germline ends came to 10 bases. Germline V gives CDR1 KGHSH, CDR2 LQKENI. CDR3 length: 14 residues. The chain's CDR3 is CASSPPLGSETQYF. In DNA form, the CDR3 reads TGTGCCAGCTCACCACCGTTGGGGAGTGAGACCCAGTACTTC.

The chain joins TRBV6-6 to TRBJ2-6; D is ambiguous. Germline V lookup: CDR1 MNHNY, CDR2 SVGAGI (reference sequence). V was pared by 7 bases and J by 4 bases, with 8 bases between. The CDR3 runs to 13 residues. CDR3 bases: TGTGCCAGCAAGGAGACCGGGGCCAACGTCCTGACTTTC. Amino acids: CASKETGANVLTF.

This chain joins TRBV6-2 or TRBV6-3 and TRBJ1-5; no reliable D call. CDR3 length equals 14 residues. V lost 5 bases and J lost 3, with 11 bases in between. CDR1 MNHEY and CDR2 SVGEGT come from the germline V gene. This chain's CDR3 is CASSPMADNQPQHF. For the CDR3, the DNA is TGTGCCAGCAGTCCCATGGCAGACAATCAGCCCCAGCATTTT.

The chain combines TRBV6-2 or TRBV6-3 with TRBJ1-2; a weak D match, TRBD1 (6 bases). V was clipped by 6 bases and J by 0 bases, with 17 bases between them. This CDR3 contains 16 residues. CDR1 is MNHEY and CDR2 is SVGEGT in the germline V gene. In DNA, the CDR3 is TGTGCCAGCAGCCCCCTCGGACAGACAACTAACTATGGCTACACCTTC. This sequence encodes CASSPLGQTTNYGYTF.

The chain is built from TRBV5-5 and TRBJ2-7; D is ambiguous. CDR1 is SGHKS and CDR2 is YYEKEE in the germline V gene (reference sequence). Trimming cost V 4 bases and J 5 bases, with 13 bases left between them. The CDR3 spans 13 residues. The CDR3 loop reads CASSLLGAHEQYF. The CDR3, as DNA: TGTGCCAGCAGCCTGCTGGGCGCCCACGAGCAGTACTTC.

The rearrangement uses TRBV27 and TRBJ1-4; no firm D call. From germline, CDR1 is MNHEY and CDR2 SMNVEV (reference sequence). Trimming removed 3 bases from V and 0 bases from J, with 5 bases in between. CDR3 length: 14 residues. In DNA form, the CDR3 reads TGTGCCAGCAGTTTCGGGACAACTAATGAAAAACTGTTTTTT. Encoded protein: CASSFGTTNEKLFF. Full variable domain (rest looked up from reference TRBV27 and TRBJ1-4): EAQVTQNPRYLITVTGKKLTVTCSQNMNHEYMSWYRQDPGLGLRQIYYSMNVEVTDKGDVPEGYKVSRKEKRNFPLILESPSPNQTSLYFCASSFGTTNEKLFFGSGTQLSVL.

The J gene is TRBJ1-2, the V gene TRBV5-5; D may be TRBD1 (5 bases). There are 15 residues in the CDR3. CDR1 is SGHKS, CDR2 YYEKEE, per germline (reference sequence). The ends were cut back, 0 bases at V and 2 bases at J, with 11 bases in the middle. DNA of the CDR3: TGTGCCAGCAGCTTGGAGAGGGGAGGGAACTATGGCTACACCTTC. Encoded protein: CASSLERGGNYGYTF.

V usage is TRBV19 and J usage is TRBJ1-1; 9 bases fit TRBD1. This CDR3 comprises 13 residues. Unmatched junction bases numbered 0, after V lost 4 bases and J lost 3 bases. Germline lookup yields CDR1 LNHDA and CDR2 SQIVND (reference sequence). The CDR3, as DNA: TGTGCCAGTAGTAGACAGGGGGACACTGAAGCTTTCTTT. Translated, it gives CASSRQGDTEAFF.

CDR3 bases: TGTGCCAGCAGTGGACAGACAGGTTTTAGCACAGATACGCAGTATTTT. This gives the protein CASSGQTGFSTDTQYF. The genes are TRBV2 and TRBJ2-3, with D perhaps TRBD1 (6 bases). With 4 bases removed from V and 0 bases from J, the gap between germline ends came to 14 bases. The CDR3 is 16 amino acids. CDR1 and CDR2 from the germline V gene are SNHLY and FYNNEI.

The sample holds many counts of this clone. The chain recombines TRBV2 with TRBJ2-1; D remains unclear. The length of the CDR3 is 13 residues. V gave up 5 bases and J gave up 0 bases, with 5 bases separating them. CDR1 and CDR2 (germline): SNHLY, FYNNEI. CDR3 region: CASSLSSYNEQFF. For the CDR3, the DNA is TGTGCCAGCAGTTTGAGCTCCTACAATGAGCAGTTCTTC.

The J gene is TRBJ2-7, the V gene TRBV9; a possible D gene is TRBD1 (6 bases). Germline V gives CDR1 SGDLS, CDR2 YYNGEE. V was trimmed by 0 bases and J by 8 bases, leaving 9 bases between them. This CDR3 region has 12 residues. CDR3 DNA: TGTGCCAGCAGCGTAGAGGACAGCCAGCAGTACTTC. Protein sequence: CASSVEDSQQYF.

The chain uses TRBV30 and TRBJ1-4; D is ambiguous. Looked up from germline, CDR1 is GTSNPN and CDR2 is SVGIG (reference sequence). V was pared by 4 bases and J by 5 bases, with 5 bases between. The CDR3 extends over 11 amino acids. For the CDR3, the DNA is TGTGCCTGGACCCTAAATGAAAAACTGTTTTTT. Translation: CAWTLNEKLFF. The variable domain in full, with the rest retrieved from reference TRBV30 and TRBJ1-4, is SQTIHQWPATLVQPVGSPLSLECTVEGTSNPNLYWYRQAAGRGLQLLFYSVGIGQISSEVPQNLSASRPQDRQFILSSKKLLLSDSGFYLCAWTLNEKLFFGSGTQLSVL.

The chain is built from TRBV3-1 (or the pseudogene TRBV3-2) and TRBJ2-5; 9 nucleotides match TRBD1. The CDR3 is 17 amino acids. The V and J ends lost 2 bases and 2 bases, in that order; junction bases with no gene match: 9. Germline V gene lookup returns CDR1 LGHDT and CDR2 YNNKEL (reference sequence). In DNA, the CDR3 is TGTGCCAGCAGCCAAATCGGGACAGGGAAGTTACAAGAGACCCAGTACTTC. Translating gives CASSQIGTGKLQETQYF.

This chain joins TRBV3-1 (or the pseudogene TRBV3-2) and TRBJ1-1; D unclear. CDR1 and CDR2 from the germline V gene are LGHDT and YNNKEL (reference sequence). The CDR3 is 13 residues long. Trimming removed 3 bases from V and 5 bases from J, with 10 bases in between. CDR3 sequence (DNA): TGTGCCAGCAGCCATAACCTCGGGACTGAAGCTTTCTTT. It translates to CASSHNLGTEAFF.

The J gene is TRBJ1-5, the V gene TRBV24-1; weak D call: TRBD1 (6 bases). This CDR3 spans 16 amino acids. CDR1 is KGHDR and CDR2 is SFDVKD in the germline V gene. Trimming left V 5 bases short and J 3 bases short, with 16 bases between. DNA of the CDR3: TGTGCCACCAGTGCCAGGGGAGTAGCCCTCAATCAGCCCCAGCATTTT. As protein: CATSARGVALNQPQHF.

The rearrangement joins TRBV5-1 to TRBJ1-2, with D possibly TRBD1 on 6 matching bases. CDR1 and CDR2 from the germline V gene are SGHRS and YFSETQ. The V end was cut by 0 bases, the J end by 6 bases, with 12 bases between. The CDR3 consists of 14 residues. CDR3 protein: CASSLVGGLNGYTF. Written as DNA, the CDR3 is TGCGCCAGCAGCTTGGTGGGGGGGCTGAATGGCTACACCTTC.

The chain joins TRBV11-1 to TRBJ2-7; D remains ambiguous. Deletions cut 1 base from V and 0 bases from J, with 7 bases between. Germline V lookup: CDR1 SGHAT, CDR2 FQDESV (reference sequence). The CDR3 extends over 14 amino acids. CDR3 DNA sequence: TGTGCCAGCAGCTTAGGGCAATTCTCCTACGAGCAGTACTTC. This translates into CASSLGQFSYEQYF.

The rearrangement links TRBV5-1 to TRBJ1-1; perhaps TRBD1 as D (5 bases). This CDR3 region has 14 residues. CDR1 SGHRS and CDR2 YFSETQ come from the germline V gene. Trimming removed 4 bases from V and 1 base from J, with 11 bases in between. Here the CDR3 reads CASSGGGANTEAFF. The CDR3 bases are TGCGCCAGCAGCGGGGGAGGGGCGAACACTGAAGCTTTCTTT.